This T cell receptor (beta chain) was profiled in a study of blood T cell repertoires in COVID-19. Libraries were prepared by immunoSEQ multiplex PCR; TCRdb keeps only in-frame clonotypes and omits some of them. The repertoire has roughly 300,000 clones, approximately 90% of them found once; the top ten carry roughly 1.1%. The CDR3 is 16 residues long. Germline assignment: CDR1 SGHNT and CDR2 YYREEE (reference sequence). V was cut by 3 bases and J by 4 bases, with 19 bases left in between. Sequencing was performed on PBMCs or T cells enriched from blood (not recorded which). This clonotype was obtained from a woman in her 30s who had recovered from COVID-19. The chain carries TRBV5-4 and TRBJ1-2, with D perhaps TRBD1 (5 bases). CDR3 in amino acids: CASSSPNRQSFYGYTF. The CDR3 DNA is TGTGCCAGCAGCTCCCCTAACCGACAGAGCTTCTATGGCTACACCTTC.